The count of the clone carrying this T cell receptor (beta chain) is one. The antigen is not known. The V gene lost 3 bases and the J gene lost 5 bases, with 4 bases spanning the gap. This CDR3 is 11 amino acids long. The germline V gene has CDR1 LGHNA and CDR2 YNFKEQ. The data belong to a study of cytomegalovirus exposure and HLA in healthy donors. 60 Vbeta and 13 Jbeta primers were used in PCR. Using immunoSEQ multiplex PCR, the repertoire was profiled, and TCRdb retains in-frame clones only, with some absent. The sample includes 130,000 to 150,000 clones, roughly three quarters of them seen just once. Study-wide results and limits: Association of a missense DCLRE1C variant with TCR beta V- and J-gene trimming was reported in a later analysis. Most TCR beta V segments were productive about 87% or about 30% of the time in an earlier analysis.

This TCR was recovered from a female donor in good health and CMV-seronegative. Material: PBMCs. V is TRBV4-2 and J is TRBJ2-5; D is unclear. CDR3 nucleotides: TGTGCCAGCAGCCACAGGGAGACCCAGTACTTC. Its protein product is CASSHRETQYF.